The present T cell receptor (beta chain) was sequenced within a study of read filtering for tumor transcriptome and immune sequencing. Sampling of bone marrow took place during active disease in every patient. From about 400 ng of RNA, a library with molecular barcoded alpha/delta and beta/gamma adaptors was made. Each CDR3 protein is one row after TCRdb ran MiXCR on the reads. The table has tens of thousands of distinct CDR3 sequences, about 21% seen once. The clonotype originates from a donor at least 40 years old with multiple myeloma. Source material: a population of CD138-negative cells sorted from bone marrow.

CDR3 DNA sequence: TGTGCCAGCACCCGGGGTGGGGCGGGAGAGACCCAGTACTTC. Residues: CASTRGGAGETQYF. The V gene is TRBV12-3 or TRBV12-4, the J gene TRBJ2-5; possibly TRBD1 or TRBD2 for D (5 bases each). The CDR3 spans 14 residues. V lost 7 bases and J 4 bases, leaving 16 bases between the germline ends.